Each of the 32 T cell receptor beta chains below was sequenced from the same sample in a study of Graves' ophthalmopathy and Graves' hyperthyroidism. Amplified TCR beta CDR3 regions were obtained using RNA transcripts as template. An initial RT-PCR round employing HTBI primers preceded a second-round multiplex PCR. TCRdb reprocessed the multiplex PCR reads with MiXCR, giving one entry per CDR3 protein. The data show hundreds of thousands of distinct CDR3 sequences, around 21% seen once. The sample was peripheral blood. The receptors derive from a woman between 18 and 30 years old with stable Graves' hyperthyroidism.

The sample holds a few counts of this clonotype. The V gene is TRBV30, the J gene TRBJ2-2, with 7 bases identical to TRBD2. Looked up from germline, CDR1 is GTSNPN and CDR2 is SVGIG (reference sequence). The CDR3 sequence is 14 residues long. V was clipped by 1 base and J by 5 bases; unmatched bases: 4. The CDR3 bases are TGTGCCTGGAGTGGGACTAGATGGACCGGGGAGCTGTTTTTT. This sequence encodes CAWSGTRWTGELFF.

In its sample, this clonotype was seen many times. This rearrangement joins TRBV5-1 to TRBJ2-5; D is possibly TRBD1 or TRBD2 (6 bases each). Trimming cost V 0 bases and J 6 bases, with 18 bases left between them. Germline V gene data show CDR1 as SGHRS and CDR2 as YFSETQ. The CDR3 is 16 residues long. The CDR3 DNA follows: TGCGCCAGCAGCTTGGATTATACGGGGGCTGGAAAGACCCAGTACTTC. Protein: CASSLDYTGAGKTQYF.

The CDR3 loop is CASSRAWQGEGEQYF. The CDR3 bases are TGTGCCAGCAGTAGAGCGTGGCAGGGGGAGGGTGAGCAGTACTTC. The chain combines TRBV6-1 with TRBJ2-7, with D perhaps TRBD1 or TRBD2 (7 bases each). Germline loops: CDR1 MNHNS, CDR2 SASEGT. This CDR3 spans 15 amino acids. Trimming left V 5 bases short and J 7 bases short, with 21 bases between.

The chain is built from TRBV5-5 and TRBJ2-1; 9 nucleotides agree with TRBD2. This CDR3 has 15 residues. Unmatched junction bases numbered 3, after V lost 1 base and J lost 4 bases. In germline, CDR1 is SGHKS, CDR2 YYEKEE (reference sequence). CDR3: CASSLTSGPYNEQFF. Here the CDR3 DNA reads TGTGCCAGCAGCTTGACTAGCGGGCCTTACAATGAGCAGTTCTTC.

This clonotype has a single count. The chain is built from TRBV28 and TRBJ1-3; D possibly corresponds to TRBD1 (5 bases). The length of the CDR3 is 14 residues. Between the trimmed V and J ends, which lost 6 bases and 2 bases, there was a span of 11 bases. Germline values: CDR1 MDHEN, CDR2 SYDVKM. The CDR3 DNA follows: TGTGCCAGCAGCCTGGACACTACTGGAAACACCATATATTTT. Translating gives CASSLDTTGNTIYF.

This clonotype was recorded at least ten times. This chain connects TRBV30 to TRBJ1-5; a possible D gene is TRBD1 (5 bases). Germline CDR1 reads GTSNPN; CDR2 reads SVGIG (reference sequence). The V end was cut by 0 bases, the J end by 6 bases, with 12 bases between. The CDR3 is 14 amino acids. CDR3 sequence (DNA): TGTGCCTGGAGTGTACAGGCAGGGACTCAGCCCCAGCATTTT. Translated, it gives CAWSVQAGTQPQHF.

This rearrangement joins TRBV11-3 to TRBJ1-1, with TRBD1 matching 7 bases. CDR3 length equals 14 residues. V gave up 0 bases and J gave up 7 bases; unmatched junction bases: 5. CDR1 and CDR2 from the germline V gene are SGHNT and YENEEA. The CDR3: CASSLEDRAGEAFF. In nucleotides, the CDR3 is TGTGCCAGCAGCTTAGAAGACAGGGCTGGTGAAGCTTTCTTT. The full variable domain, with the rest looked up from reference TRBV11-3 and TRBJ1-1, is EAGVVQSPRYKIIEKKQPVAFWCNPISGHNTLYWYLQNLGQGPELLIRYENEEAVDDSQLPKDRFSAERLKGVDSTLKIQPAELGDSAVYLCASSLEDRAGEAFFGQGTRLTVV.

This clonotype was recorded a few times. The rearrangement joins TRBV28 to TRBJ2-4; TRBD1 or TRBD2 may be the D gene (6 bases each). The CDR3 runs 23 residues. Germline CDR1 MDHEN, CDR2 SYDVKM. The V and J ends lost 0 bases and 1 base respectively, with 31 bases between them. CDR3 DNA: TGTGCCAGCAGTTTATGGGCCTGGGGGGCCCTAGCGATAAGCAATCGGGCCAAAAACATTCAGTACTTC. Protein sequence: CASSLWAWGALAISNRAKNIQYF. Based on the CDR3 plus reference TRBV28 and TRBJ2-4, the full variable domain is DVKVTQSSRYLVKRTGEKVFLECVQDMDHENMFWYRQDPGLGLRLIYFSYDVKMKEKGDIPEGYSVSREKKERFSLILESASTNQTSMYLCASSLWAWGALAISNRAKNIQYFGAGTRLSVL.

The V and J genes are TRBV12-3 or TRBV12-4 and TRBJ2-7, with 7 bases identical to TRBD1. Losses at the gene ends were 4 bases for V and 5 bases for J; bases not matched to a gene: 11. The CDR3 sequence is 15 residues long. The CDR3, as DNA: TGTGCCAGCAGTTCGCACAGGGGAAAGGTTAACGAGCAGTACTTC. Translating it yields CASSSHRGKVNEQYF.

The J gene is TRBJ1-2, the V gene TRBV4-3; 9 bases are shared with TRBD1. Trimming took 0 bases from V and 6 from J; bases not matched to a gene: 11. The CDR3 covers 17 residues. CDR1 is LGHNA, CDR2 YSLEER, per germline. CDR3 nucleotide sequence: TGCGCCAGCAGCCAAGATGGGTTCGGGACAGGGCCAGATGGCTACACCTTC. Its translation is CASSQDGFGTGPDGYTF.

In its sample, this clonotype was seen once. The chain joins TRBV19 to TRBJ1-1, with D tentatively TRBD1 (5 bases). The germline V gene has CDR1 LNHDA and CDR2 SQIVND (reference sequence). This CDR3 is 15 amino acids long. The ends were cut back, 3 bases at V and 1 base at J, with 12 bases in the middle. The CDR3 is CASSITGQRNTEAFF. The DNA of the CDR3 is TGTGCCAGTAGTATTACGGGGCAGAGGAACACTGAAGCTTTCTTT.

This clonotype was counted at least ten times. The chain uses TRBV3-1 and TRBJ2-5; TRBD1 might be the D (6 bases). CDR3 length: 14 amino acids. V lost 4 bases to trimming and J lost 5 bases, with 14 bases between them. Germline CDR1 LGHDT, CDR2 YNNKEL (reference sequence). The CDR3 here is CASSPGQSGETQYF. Here the CDR3 DNA reads TGTGCCAGCAGCCCCGGACAGTCTGGGGAGACCCAGTACTTC.

A remark on this clonotype: One end of the junction fails to match germline, which may point to a read error. The V call is TRBV30, the J call TRBJ1-3; D gene unclear. The CDR3 runs to 13 residues. CDR1 GTSNPN and CDR2 SVGIG come from the germline V gene (reference sequence). CDR3 residues: CALTKYSGNTIYF. In nucleotides, the CDR3 is TGTGCCTTGACAAAATACTCTGGAAACACGATATATTTT.

Many counts were recorded for this clonotype. The chain employs TRBV28 and TRBJ2-7; no clear D gene. Trimming left V 5 bases short and J 5 bases short, with 7 bases between. Germline V CDR1 and CDR2: MDHEN, SYDVKM. This CDR3 comprises 11 residues. The CDR3 DNA is TGTGCCAGCAGTATCCTCCACGAGCAGTACTTC. The encoded protein is CASSILHEQYF.

This clonotype came up many times. The rearrangement links TRBV11-2 to TRBJ2-5; perhaps TRBD1 as D (6 bases). CDR1 is SGHAT and CDR2 is FQNNGV in the germline V gene. The CDR3 covers 13 residues. V lost 5 bases and J lost 3, with 10 bases in between. CDR3 amino acids: CASSATGKETQYF. The DNA of the CDR3 is TGTGCCAGCAGCGCCACAGGGAAAGAGACCCAGTACTTC.

At least ten counts were recorded for this clonotype. The J gene is TRBJ2-5, the V gene TRBV2; 8 bases fit TRBD1. V dropped 0 bases and J dropped 4; count of bases not matched to a gene: 7. The CDR3 runs to 16 residues. Germline values: CDR1 SNHLY, CDR2 FYNNEI. The CDR3 sequence is CASSEARTGRRETQYF. The CDR3 DNA follows: TGTGCCAGCAGTGAAGCTAGGACAGGGAGGCGAGAGACCCAGTACTTC.

This clonotype was recorded at least ten times. CDR3: CSAAERSEPYEQYF. CDR3 in DNA: TGCAGTGCTGCGGAGCGGAGCGAACCCTACGAGCAGTACTTC. The chain has TRBV20-1 and TRBJ2-7, with D possibly TRBD2 on 5 matching bases. The germline V gene encodes CDR1 DFQATT and CDR2 SNEGSKA (reference sequence). V lost 5 bases and J 2 bases, leaving 16 bases between the germline ends. The CDR3 contains 14 residues.

This clonotype showed up just a few times. CDR3 sequence: CATPNGLTYEQYF. DNA for the CDR3: TGTGCCACCCCAAACGGTCTAACCTACGAGCAGTACTTC. The chain links TRBV27 to TRBJ2-7, with D unclear. With 10 bases removed from V and 2 bases from J, the gap between germline ends came to 15 bases. Germline assignment: CDR1 MNHEY and CDR2 SMNVEV (reference sequence). This CDR3 has 13 amino acids.

V gene TRBV18 combines with J gene TRBJ2-7; TRBD2 matches at 7 bases. The CDR3 is made up of 16 amino acids. Germline CDR1 KGHSH, CDR2 LQKENI. The V gene end was trimmed by 1 base and the J gene end by 0 bases; junction bases not matched to a gene: 6. The CDR3 DNA reads as TGTGCCAGCTCACCACTTCCTGGGACTACCTCCTACGAGCAGTACTTC. Translating gives CASSPLPGTTSYEQYF.

Ten or more counts support this clonotype. The chain recombines TRBV13 with TRBJ2-7; 9 positions match TRBD2. The CDR3 contains 16 residues. V lost 8 bases and J lost 2; bases outside the gene matches: 13. CDR1 is PRHDT and CDR2 is FYEKMQ in the germline V gene (reference sequence). The chain's CDR3 is CASGGGAGGRAYEQYF. Written as DNA, the CDR3 is TGTGCCAGCGGCGGCGGTGCGGGAGGGAGGGCCTACGAGCAGTACTTC.

This clonotype was recorded many times. V is TRBV7-9 and J is TRBJ2-7; weak D call: TRBD1 (6 bases). V gave up 2 bases and J gave up 7 bases, with 15 bases separating them. Germline CDR1 reads SEHNR; CDR2 reads FQNEAQ (reference sequence). This CDR3 has 14 residues. The CDR3 loop reads CASSLTRGVEEQYF. CDR3 nucleotide sequence: TGTGCCAGCAGCTTAACCAGGGGAGTAGAGGAGCAGTACTTC.

This clonotype was found many times. The chain combines TRBV6-1 with TRBJ1-2, with D possibly matching TRBD1 (5 bases). The V gene's germline CDR1 is MNHNS and CDR2 SASEGT. CDR3 length: 14 residues. V lost 7 bases and J 8 bases, leaving 20 bases between the germline ends. The DNA for the CDR3 is TGTGCCAGCATGCCGGGACCTCAAAGAAGGGGCTACACCTTC. It encodes CASMPGPQRRGYTF.

The table lists this clonotype with a few counts. Because the CDR3 is missing its conserved closing phenylalanine or tryptophan, this is likely a read error. No DNA is shown, since the ends of the CDR3 on it are uncertain; the CDR3 is the one TCRdb lists. The chain uses TRBV27 and TRBJ1-1. The CDR3 sequence runs 14 residues, both termini included. CDR1 and CDR2 (germline): MNHEY, SMNVEV (reference sequence). The CDR3 here is CASRRRMGLNEACL.

This clonotype came up many times. The J gene is TRBJ1-6, the V gene TRBV28, with D possibly matching TRBD1 (5 bases). V lost 4 bases and J lost 5, with 12 bases in between. This CDR3 is 15 amino acids long. Germline V lookup: CDR1 MDHEN, CDR2 SYDVKM. The CDR3 loop is CASSYAGTDNSPLHF. In nucleotides, the CDR3 is TGTGCCAGCAGTTATGCCGGGACGGATAATTCACCCCTCCACTTT.

This clonotype occurred many times. The rearrangement links TRBV6-2 or TRBV6-3 to TRBJ2-6; tentatively, D is TRBD2 (5 bases). Trimming removed 6 bases at V and 3 bases at J, with 15 bases between. CDR1 and CDR2 from the germline V gene are MNHEY and SVGEGT. The CDR3 has 16 amino acids. The DNA for the CDR3 is TGTGCCAGCAGCTCTCTCCGGGGTGTTGGGGCCAACGTCCTGACTTTC. Protein sequence: CASSSLRGVGANVLTF.

The genes are TRBV27 and TRBJ1-1, with TRBD1 matching over 10 bases. This CDR3 region has 14 residues. Germline V gene data show CDR1 as MNHEY and CDR2 as SMNVEV (reference sequence). The J segment lost 5 bases and the V segment lost 3 bases, leaving 3 bases of the junction unmatched. CDR3 DNA: TGTGCCAGCAGTTTTGGACAGGGGGTGACTGAAGCTTTCTTT. Amino acid sequence: CASSFGQGVTEAFF.

Only a few counts were recorded for this clonotype. The chain couples TRBV4-2 to TRBJ2-2; a weak D match, TRBD2 (6 bases). The CDR3 contains 14 residues. Trimming left V 0 bases short and J 8 bases short, with 10 bases between. Germline V gene lookup returns CDR1 LGHNA and CDR2 YNFKEQ. CDR3 DNA: TGTGCCAGCAGCCAAGATGCTGGGGGGGGGGAGCTGTTTTTT. Protein product: CASSQDAGGGELFF.

The sample holds many counts of this clonotype. The V gene is TRBV19, the J gene TRBJ2-2; possibly TRBD1 for D (5 bases). Trimming stripped 5 bases from V and 3 bases from J, with 13 bases between. Per the germline V gene, CDR1 is LNHDA and CDR2 is SQIVND (reference sequence). The CDR3 contains 15 residues. The CDR3 sequence: CASSSRGQYTGELFF. CDR3 nucleotide sequence: TGTGCCAGTAGTTCTAGGGGCCAATACACCGGGGAGCTGTTTTTT.

This clonotype was counted many times. V and J are TRBV12-3 or TRBV12-4 and TRBJ1-6, with D unclear. Trimming pared 5 bases from V and 0 bases from J, leaving 14 bases between. The CDR3 contains 17 residues. The DNA for the CDR3 is TGTGCCAGCAGTCCCATGGACCGCCGCTCCTATAATTCACCCCTCCACTTT. Amino acids: CASSPMDRRSYNSPLHF.

This clonotype has more than one count but fewer than ten. This chain links TRBV18 with TRBJ1-1, with D tentatively TRBD1 (5 bases). With 0 bases removed from V and 5 bases from J, the gap between germline ends came to 22 bases. Germline V gene data show CDR1 as KGHSH and CDR2 as LQKENI. The CDR3 extends over 18 amino acids. The CDR3 loop is CASSPPTMGKFGGTEAFF. The CDR3 nucleotides are TGTGCCAGCTCACCACCGACGATGGGGAAGTTTGGGGGGACTGAAGCTTTCTTT.

This clonotype occurred many times. V and J are TRBV12-3 or TRBV12-4 and TRBJ1-2; the D is unclear. V lost 6 bases to trimming and J lost 5 bases, with 22 bases between them. CDR3 size: 16 residues. The CDR3 reads CASSSPDGLRVYGYTF. CDR3 nucleotide sequence: TGTGCCAGCAGCTCCCCGGACGGACTAAGGGTATATGGCTACACCTTC.

The sample holds many counts of this clonotype. CDR3 loop: CSVAYRETQYF. DNA for the CDR3: TGCAGCGTCGCCTACAGAGAGACCCAGTACTTC. V usage is TRBV29-1 and J usage is TRBJ2-5; no definite D call. The CDR3 sequence is 11 residues long. The germline CDR1 and CDR2 sequences are SQVTM and ANQGSEA. Trimming cost V 6 bases and J 4 bases, with 9 bases left between them.